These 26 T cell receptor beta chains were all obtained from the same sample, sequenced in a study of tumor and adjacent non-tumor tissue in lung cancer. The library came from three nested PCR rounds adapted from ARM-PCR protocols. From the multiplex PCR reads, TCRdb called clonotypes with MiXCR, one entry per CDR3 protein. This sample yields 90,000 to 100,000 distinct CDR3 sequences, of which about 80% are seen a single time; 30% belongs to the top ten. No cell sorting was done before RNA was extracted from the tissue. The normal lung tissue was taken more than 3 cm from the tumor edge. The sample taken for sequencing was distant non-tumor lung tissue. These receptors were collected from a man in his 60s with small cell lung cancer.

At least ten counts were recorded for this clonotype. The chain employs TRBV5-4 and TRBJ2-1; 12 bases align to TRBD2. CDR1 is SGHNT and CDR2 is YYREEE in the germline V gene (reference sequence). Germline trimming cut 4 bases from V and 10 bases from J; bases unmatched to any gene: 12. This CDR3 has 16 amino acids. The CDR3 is CASSKTSGGRGGEQFF. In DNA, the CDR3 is TGTGCCAGCAGCAAGACTAGCGGGGGACGGGGAGGGGAGCAGTTCTTC.

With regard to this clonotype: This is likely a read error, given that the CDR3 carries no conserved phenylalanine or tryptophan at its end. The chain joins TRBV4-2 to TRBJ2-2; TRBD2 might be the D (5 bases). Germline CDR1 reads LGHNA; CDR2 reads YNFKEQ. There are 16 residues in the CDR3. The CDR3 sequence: CASSQEKGVAAGELFL. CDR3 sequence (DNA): TGTGCCAGCAGCCAGGAGAAAGGAGTCGCTGCCGGGGAACTGTTTCTT.

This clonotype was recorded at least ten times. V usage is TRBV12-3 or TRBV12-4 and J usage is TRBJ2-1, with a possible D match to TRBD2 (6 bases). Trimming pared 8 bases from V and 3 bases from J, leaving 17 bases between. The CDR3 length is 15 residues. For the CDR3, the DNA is TGTGCCAGCTCCCGGGCCCGCGGGGACTACAATGAGCAGTTCTTC. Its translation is CASSRARGDYNEQFF.

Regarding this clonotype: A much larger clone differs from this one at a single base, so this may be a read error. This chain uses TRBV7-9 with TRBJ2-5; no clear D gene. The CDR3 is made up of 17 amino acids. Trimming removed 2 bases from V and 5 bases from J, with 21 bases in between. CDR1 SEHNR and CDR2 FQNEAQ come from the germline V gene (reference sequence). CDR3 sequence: CASSLKRAPVGVETQYF. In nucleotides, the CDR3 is TGTGCCAGCAGCTTAAAAAGGGCACCGGTAGGAGTCGAGACCCAGTACTTC.

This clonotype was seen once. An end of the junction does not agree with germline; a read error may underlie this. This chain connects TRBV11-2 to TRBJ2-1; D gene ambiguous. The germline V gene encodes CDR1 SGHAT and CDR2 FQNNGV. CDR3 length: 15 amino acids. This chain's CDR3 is CASNTAKRNYNEQLF. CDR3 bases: TGTGCTAGCAACACCGCTAAGAGGAACTACAATGAGCAGCTCTTC.

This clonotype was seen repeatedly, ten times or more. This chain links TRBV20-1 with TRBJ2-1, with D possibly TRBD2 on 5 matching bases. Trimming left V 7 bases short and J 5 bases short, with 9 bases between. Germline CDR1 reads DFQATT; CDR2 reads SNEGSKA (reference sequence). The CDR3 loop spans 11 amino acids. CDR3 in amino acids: CSVTRNNEQFF. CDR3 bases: TGCAGTGTTACTAGGAACAATGAGCAGTTCTTC.

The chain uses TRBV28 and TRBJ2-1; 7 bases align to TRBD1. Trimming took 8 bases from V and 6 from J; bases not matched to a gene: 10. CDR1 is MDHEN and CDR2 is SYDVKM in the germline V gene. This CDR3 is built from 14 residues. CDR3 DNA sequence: TGTGCCAGCGGCAAGGGGGCGCGACTCAATGAGCAGTTCTTC. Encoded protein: CASGKGARLNEQFF.

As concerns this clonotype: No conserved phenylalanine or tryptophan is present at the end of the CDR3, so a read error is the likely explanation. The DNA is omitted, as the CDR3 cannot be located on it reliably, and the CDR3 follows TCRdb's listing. The CDR3 protein is CASSPTSGGATGANVLTS. The chain couples TRBV11-2 to TRBJ2-6; the D call TRBD2 from the table was never checked on the DNA. 18 amino acids form the CDR3, both terminal residues included. Per germline, CDR1 SGHAT and CDR2 FQNNGV.

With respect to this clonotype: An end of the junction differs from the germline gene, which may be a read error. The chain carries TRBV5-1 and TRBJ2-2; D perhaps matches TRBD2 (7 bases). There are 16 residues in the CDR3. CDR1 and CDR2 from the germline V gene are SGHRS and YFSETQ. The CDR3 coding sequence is TGCGCCAGCGGCTTGGAGGGGGGGGCGGACGCCGTGGAGCTGTTTTTT. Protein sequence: CASGLEGGADAVELFF.

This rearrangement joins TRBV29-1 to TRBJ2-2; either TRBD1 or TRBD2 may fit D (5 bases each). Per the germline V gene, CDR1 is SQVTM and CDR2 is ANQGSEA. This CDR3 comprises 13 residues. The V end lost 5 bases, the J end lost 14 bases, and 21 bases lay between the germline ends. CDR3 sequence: CSVRSANTGGLFF. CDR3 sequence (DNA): TGCAGCGTTAGGTCAGCGAACACTGGGGGACTGTTTTTT.

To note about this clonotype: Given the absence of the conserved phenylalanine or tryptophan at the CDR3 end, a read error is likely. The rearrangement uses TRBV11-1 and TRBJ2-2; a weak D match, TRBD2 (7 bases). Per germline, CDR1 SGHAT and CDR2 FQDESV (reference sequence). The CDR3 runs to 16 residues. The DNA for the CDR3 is TGTGCCAGCAGCATAGGACAGCAACGACTAGCCGGTGAGCTGTTTCTT. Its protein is CASSIGQQRLAGELFL.

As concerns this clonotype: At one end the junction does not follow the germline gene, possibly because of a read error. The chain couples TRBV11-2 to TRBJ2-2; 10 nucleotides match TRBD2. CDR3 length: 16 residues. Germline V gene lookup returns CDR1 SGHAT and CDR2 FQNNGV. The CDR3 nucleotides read TGCGCCAGCAGGGGGTCTAGCGGGAGTGGCACCGGGGAGCTGTTTTTT. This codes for CASRGSSGSGTGELFF.

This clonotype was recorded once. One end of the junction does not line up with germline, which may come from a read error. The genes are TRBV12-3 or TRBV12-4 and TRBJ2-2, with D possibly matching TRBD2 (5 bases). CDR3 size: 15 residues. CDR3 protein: CASSSHQKNTGELSF. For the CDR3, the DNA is TGTGCCAGCAGTTCCCATCAGAAGAACACCGGGGAGTTGTCTTTT.

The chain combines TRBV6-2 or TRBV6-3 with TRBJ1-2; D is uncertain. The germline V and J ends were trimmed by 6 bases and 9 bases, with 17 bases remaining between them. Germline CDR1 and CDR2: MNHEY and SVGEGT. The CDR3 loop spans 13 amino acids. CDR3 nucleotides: TGTGCCAGCAGCCCGATTGGAGTCGCCCGCTACACCTTC. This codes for CASSPIGVARYTF.

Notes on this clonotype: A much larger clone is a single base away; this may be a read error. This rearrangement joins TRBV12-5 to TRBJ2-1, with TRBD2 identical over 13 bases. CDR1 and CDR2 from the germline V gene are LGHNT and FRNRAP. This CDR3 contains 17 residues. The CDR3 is CVSGLLQGTSGVIEQFF. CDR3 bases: TGTGTTAGTGGCCTACTTCAAGGGACTAGCGGGGTCATCGAGCAGTTCTTC.

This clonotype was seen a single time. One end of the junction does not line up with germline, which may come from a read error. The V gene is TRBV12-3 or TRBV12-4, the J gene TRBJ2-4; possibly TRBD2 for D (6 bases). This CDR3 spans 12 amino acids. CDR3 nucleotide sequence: TGTGACAGCAGTATAGCGGACCACATTCAGTACTTC. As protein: CDSSIADHIQYF.

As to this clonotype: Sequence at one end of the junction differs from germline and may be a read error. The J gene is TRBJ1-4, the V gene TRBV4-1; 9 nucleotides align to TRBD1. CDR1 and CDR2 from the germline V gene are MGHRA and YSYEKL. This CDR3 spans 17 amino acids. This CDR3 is CACSRLWTGALNEKLFF. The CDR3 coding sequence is TGCGCCTGCAGCCGGCTTTGGACAGGGGCATTAAATGAAAAACTGTTTTTT.

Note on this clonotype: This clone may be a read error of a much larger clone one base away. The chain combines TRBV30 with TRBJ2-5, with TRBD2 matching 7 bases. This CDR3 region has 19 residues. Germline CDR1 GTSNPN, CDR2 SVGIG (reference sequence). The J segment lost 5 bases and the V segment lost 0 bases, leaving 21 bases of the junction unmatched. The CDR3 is CAWSVLACAKREALETQYF. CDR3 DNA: TGTGCCTGGAGTGTACTAGCCTGTGCCAAACGGGAGGCGTTGGAGACCCAGTACTTC.

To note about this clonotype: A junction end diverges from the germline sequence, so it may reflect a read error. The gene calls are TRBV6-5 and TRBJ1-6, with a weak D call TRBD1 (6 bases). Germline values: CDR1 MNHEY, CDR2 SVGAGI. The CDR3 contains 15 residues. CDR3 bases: TGTGCCAACAGTTACTCACAGGGAGGTGGTTCACCCCTCCACTTT. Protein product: CANSYSQGGGSPLHF.

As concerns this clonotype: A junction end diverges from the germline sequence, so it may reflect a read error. CDR3: CASSPGECETHYF. The CDR3, as DNA: TGTGCCAGCAGTCCCGGGGAGTGTGAGACCCACTACTTC. The chain carries TRBV28 and TRBJ2-5; D perhaps matches TRBD2 (5 bases). Per the germline V gene, CDR1 is MDHEN and CDR2 is SYDVKM. The length of the CDR3 is 13 residues. The entire variable domain, with the rest obtained from reference TRBV28 and TRBJ2-5, is as follows: DVKVTQSSRYLVKRTGEKVFLECVQDMDHENMFWYRQDPGLGLRLIYFSYDVKMKEKGDIPEGYSVSREKKERFSLILESASTNQTSMYLCASSPGECETHYFGPGTRLLVL.

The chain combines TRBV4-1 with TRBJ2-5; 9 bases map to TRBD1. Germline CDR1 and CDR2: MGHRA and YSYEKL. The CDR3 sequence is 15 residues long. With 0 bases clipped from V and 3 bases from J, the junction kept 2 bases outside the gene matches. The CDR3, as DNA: TGCGCCAGCAGCCAAGAGGGGACAGGGAAAGAGACCCAGTACTTC. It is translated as CASSQEGTGKETQYF.

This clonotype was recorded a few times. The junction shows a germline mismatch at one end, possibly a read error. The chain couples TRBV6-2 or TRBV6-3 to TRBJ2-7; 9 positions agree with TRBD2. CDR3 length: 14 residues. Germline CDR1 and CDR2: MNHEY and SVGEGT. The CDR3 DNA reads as TGTGTCAGCAAGATAGCGGGAGCCCCTATGGTGCAATACTTC. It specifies CVSKIAGAPMVQYF.

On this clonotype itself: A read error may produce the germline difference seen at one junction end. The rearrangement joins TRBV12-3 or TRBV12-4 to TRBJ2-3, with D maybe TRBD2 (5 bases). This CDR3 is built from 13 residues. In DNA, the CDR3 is TGTGCCAACAGTTTTGGGAGTGGAGATACGCAGTATTTT. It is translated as CANSFGSGDTQYF.

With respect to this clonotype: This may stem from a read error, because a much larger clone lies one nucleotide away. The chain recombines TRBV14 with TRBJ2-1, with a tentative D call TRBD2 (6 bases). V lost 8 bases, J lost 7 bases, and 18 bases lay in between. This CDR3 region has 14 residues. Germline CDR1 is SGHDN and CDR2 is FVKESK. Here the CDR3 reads CASLRGVGVNEQFF. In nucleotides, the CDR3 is TGTGCCAGCCTGCGGGGCGTCGGGGTGAATGAGCAGTTCTTC.

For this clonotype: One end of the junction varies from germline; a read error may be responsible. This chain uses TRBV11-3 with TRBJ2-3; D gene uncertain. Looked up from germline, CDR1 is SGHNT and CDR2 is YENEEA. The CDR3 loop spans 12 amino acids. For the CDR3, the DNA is TGTGCCAGCGGCCCACCCACAGTTACGCAGTATTTT. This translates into CASGPPTVTQYF.

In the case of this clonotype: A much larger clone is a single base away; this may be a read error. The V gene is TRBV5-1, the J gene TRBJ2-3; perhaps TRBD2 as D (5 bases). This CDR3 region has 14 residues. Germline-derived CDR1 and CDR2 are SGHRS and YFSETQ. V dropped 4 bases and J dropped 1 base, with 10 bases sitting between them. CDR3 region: CASSISEGTDTQYF. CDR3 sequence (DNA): TGCGCCAGCAGCATTAGCGAAGGCACAGATACGCAGTATTTT.